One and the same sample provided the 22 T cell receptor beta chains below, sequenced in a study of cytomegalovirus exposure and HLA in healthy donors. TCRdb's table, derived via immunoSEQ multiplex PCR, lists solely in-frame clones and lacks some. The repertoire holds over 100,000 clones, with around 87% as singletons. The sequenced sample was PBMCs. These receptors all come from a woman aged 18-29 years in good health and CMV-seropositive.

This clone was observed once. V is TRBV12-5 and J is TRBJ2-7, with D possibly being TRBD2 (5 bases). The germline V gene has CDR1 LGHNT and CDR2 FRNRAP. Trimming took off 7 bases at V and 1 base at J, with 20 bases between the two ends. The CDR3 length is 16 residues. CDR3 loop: CASAPGLTLYSYEQYF. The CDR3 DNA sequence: TGTGCTAGTGCCCCCGGACTGACTCTCTATTCCTACGAGCAGTACTTC.

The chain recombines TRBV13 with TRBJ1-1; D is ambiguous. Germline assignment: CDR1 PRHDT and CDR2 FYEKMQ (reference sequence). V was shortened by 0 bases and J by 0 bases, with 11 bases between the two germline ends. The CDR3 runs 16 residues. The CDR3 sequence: CASSLGRKQMNTEAFF. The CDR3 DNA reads TGTGCCAGCAGCTTAGGCAGGAAACAGATGAACACTGAAGCTTTCTTT. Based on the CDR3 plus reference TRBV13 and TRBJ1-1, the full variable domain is AAGVIQSPRHLIKEKRETATLKCYPIPRHDTVYWYQQGPGQDPQFLISFYEKMQSDKGSIPDRFSAQQFSDYHSELNMSSLELGDSALYFCASSLGRKQMNTEAFFGQGTRLTVV.

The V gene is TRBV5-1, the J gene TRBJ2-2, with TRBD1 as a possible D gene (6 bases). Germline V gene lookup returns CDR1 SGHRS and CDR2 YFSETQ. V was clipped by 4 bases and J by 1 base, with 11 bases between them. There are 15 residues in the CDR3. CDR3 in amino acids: CASSNRDKNTGELFF. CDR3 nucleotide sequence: TGCGCCAGCAGCAACCGGGACAAGAACACCGGGGAGCTGTTTTTT. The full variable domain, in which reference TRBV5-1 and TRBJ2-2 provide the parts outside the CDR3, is KAGVTQTPRYLIKTRGQQVTLSCSPISGHRSVSWYQQTPGQGLQFLFEYFSETQRNKGNFPGRFSGRQFSNSRSEMNVSTLELGDSALYLCASSNRDKNTGELFFGEGSRLTVL.

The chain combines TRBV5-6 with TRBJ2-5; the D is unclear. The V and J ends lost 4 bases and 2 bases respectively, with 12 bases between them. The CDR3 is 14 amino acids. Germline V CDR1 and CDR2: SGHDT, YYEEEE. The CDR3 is CASSLSGRQETQYF. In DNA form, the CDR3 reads TGTGCCAGCAGCCTTTCTGGCAGGCAAGAGACCCAGTACTTC.

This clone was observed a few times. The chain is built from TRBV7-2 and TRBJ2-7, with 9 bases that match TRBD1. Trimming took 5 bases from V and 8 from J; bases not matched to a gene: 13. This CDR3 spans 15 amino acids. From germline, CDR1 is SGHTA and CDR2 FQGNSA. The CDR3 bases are TGTGCCAGCAGCCAGACGTCTGGGACAGGGTATAAGCAGTACTTC. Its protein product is CASSQTSGTGYKQYF.

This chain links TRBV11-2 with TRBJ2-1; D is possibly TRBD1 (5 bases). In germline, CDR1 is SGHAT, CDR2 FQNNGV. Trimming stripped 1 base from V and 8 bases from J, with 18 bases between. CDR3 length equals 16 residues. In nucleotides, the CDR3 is TGTGCCAGCAGCTTAGTTAAGAGTAGGGGATGGGATGAGCAGTTCTTC. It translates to CASSLVKSRGWDEQFF.

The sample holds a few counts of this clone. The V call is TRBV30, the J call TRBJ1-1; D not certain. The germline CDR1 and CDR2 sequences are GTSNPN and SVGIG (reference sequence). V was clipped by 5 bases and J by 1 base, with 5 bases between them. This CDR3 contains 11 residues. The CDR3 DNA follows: TGTGCCTGGGGAGGGAACACTGAAGCTTTCTTT. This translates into CAWGGNTEAFF.

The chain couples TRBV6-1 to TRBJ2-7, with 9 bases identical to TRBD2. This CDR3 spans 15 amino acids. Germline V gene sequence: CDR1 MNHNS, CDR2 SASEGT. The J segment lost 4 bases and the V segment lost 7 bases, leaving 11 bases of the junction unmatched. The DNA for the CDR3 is TGTGCCAGCACGTTAGCGGGAGTATTGCTTTACGAGCAGTACTTC. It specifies CASTLAGVLLYEQYF.

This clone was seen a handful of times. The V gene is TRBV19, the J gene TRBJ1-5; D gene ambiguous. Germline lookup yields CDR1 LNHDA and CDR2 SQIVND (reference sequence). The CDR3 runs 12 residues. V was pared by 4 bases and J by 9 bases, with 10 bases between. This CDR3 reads CASSTFGWPQHF. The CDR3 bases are TGTGCCAGTAGTACCTTCGGGTGGCCCCAGCATTTT. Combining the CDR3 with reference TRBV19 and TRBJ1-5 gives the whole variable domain DGGITQSPKYLFRKEGQNVTLSCEQNLNHDAMYWYRQDPGQGLRLIYYSQIVNDFQKGDIAEGYSVSREKKESFPLTVTSAQKNPTAFYLCASSTFGWPQHFGDGTRLSIL.

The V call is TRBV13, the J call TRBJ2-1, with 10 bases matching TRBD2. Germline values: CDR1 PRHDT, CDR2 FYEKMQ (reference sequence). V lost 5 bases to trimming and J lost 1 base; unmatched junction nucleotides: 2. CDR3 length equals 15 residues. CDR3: CASSKREGSYNEQFF. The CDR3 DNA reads TGTGCCAGCAGCAAGCGGGAGGGTTCCTACAATGAGCAGTTCTTC. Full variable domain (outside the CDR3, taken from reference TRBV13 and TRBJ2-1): AAGVIQSPRHLIKEKRETATLKCYPIPRHDTVYWYQQGPGQDPQFLISFYEKMQSDKGSIPDRFSAQQFSDYHSELNMSSLELGDSALYFCASSKREGSYNEQFFGPGTRLTVL.

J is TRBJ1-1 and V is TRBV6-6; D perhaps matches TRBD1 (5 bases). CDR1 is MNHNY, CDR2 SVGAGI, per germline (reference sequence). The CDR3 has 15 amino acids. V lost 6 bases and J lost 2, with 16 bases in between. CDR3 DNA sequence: TGTGCCAGCAGAGACCTGGGGCAGCAAAACACTGAAGCTTTCTTT. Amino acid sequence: CASRDLGQQNTEAFF.

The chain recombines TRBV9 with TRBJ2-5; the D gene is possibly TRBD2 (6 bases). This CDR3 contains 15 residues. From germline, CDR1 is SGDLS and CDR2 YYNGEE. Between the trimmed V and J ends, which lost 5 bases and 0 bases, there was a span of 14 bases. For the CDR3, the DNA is TGTGCCAGCAGTGACGGGGGATACAACCAAGAGACCCAGTACTTC. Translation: CASSDGGYNQETQYF.

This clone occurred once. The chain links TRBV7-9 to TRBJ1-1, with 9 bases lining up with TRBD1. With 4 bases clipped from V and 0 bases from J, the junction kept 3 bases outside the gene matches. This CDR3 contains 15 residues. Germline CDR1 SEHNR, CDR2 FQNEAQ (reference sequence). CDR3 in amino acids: CASSSGQGMNTEAFF. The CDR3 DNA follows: TGTGCCAGCAGCTCGGGACAGGGAATGAACACTGAAGCTTTCTTT.

The CDR3 sequence: CASSFQGGRHTDTQYF. The CDR3 DNA follows: TGCGCCAGCAGCTTCCAGGGGGGAAGACACACAGATACGCAGTATTTT. This rearrangement joins TRBV5-1 to TRBJ2-3, with a tentative D call TRBD1 (7 bases). CDR1 and CDR2 (germline): SGHRS, YFSETQ. This CDR3 contains 16 residues. V lost 2 bases, J lost 2 bases, and 15 bases lay in between.

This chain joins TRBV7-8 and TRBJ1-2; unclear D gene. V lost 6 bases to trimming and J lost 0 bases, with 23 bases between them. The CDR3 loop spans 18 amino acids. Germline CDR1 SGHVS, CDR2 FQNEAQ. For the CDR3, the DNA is TGTGCCAGCAGTTACGGGGATGCCTTGTATTCAGCTAACTATGGCTACACCTTC. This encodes CASSYGDALYSANYGYTF.

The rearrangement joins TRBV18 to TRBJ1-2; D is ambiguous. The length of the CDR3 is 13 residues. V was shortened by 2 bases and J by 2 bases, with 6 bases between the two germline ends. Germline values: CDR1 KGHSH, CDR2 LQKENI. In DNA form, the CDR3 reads TGTGCCAGCTCACCAGAGGAGAACTATGGCTACACCTTC. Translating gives CASSPEENYGYTF.

Here the CDR3 reads CASSVLQPEAFF. CDR3 bases: TGTGCCAGCAGTGTATTACAGCCTGAAGCTTTCTTT. The chain couples TRBV2 to TRBJ1-1; D unresolved. Trimming left V 4 bases short and J 6 bases short, with 9 bases between. The CDR3 is 12 residues long. Germline CDR1 reads SNHLY; CDR2 reads FYNNEI.

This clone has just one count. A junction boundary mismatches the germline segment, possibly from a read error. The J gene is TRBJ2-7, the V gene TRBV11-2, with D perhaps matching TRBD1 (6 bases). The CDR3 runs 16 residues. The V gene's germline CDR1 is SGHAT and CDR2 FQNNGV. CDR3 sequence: CASSLEGWDNSYEQYF. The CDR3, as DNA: TGTGCCAGCAGCCTAGAGGGGTGGGACAACTCCTACGAGCAGTACTTC.

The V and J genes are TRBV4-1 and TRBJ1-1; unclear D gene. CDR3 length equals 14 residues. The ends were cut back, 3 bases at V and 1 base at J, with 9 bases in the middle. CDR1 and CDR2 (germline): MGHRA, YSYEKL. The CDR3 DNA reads TGCGCCAGCAGCCAGGAGCGGGGGAACACTGAAGCTTTCTTT. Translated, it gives CASSQERGNTEAFF.

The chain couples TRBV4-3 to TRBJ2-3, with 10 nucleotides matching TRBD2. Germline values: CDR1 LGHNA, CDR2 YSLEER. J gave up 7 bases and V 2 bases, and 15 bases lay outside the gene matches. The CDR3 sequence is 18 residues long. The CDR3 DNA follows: TGCGCCAGCAGCCAAAATGAAAAAGCGGGAGGGCCTTTTTATACGCAGTATTTT. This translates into CASSQNEKAGGPFYTQYF.

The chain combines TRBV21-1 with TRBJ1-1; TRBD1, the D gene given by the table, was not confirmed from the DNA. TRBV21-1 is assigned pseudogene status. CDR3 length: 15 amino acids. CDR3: CASSKVKGAHTEAFF. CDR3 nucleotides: TGTGCCAGCAGCAAAGTAAAGGGGGCGCACACTGAAGCTTTCTTT.

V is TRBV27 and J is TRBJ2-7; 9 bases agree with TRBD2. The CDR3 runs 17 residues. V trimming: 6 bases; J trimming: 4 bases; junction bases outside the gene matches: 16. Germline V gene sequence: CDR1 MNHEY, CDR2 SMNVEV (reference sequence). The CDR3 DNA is TGTGCCAGCAGGCCCCCAAGGAGGCGGGGGGGCCTTTACGAGCAGTACTTC. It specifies CASRPPRRRGGLYEQYF.